A selection of T cell receptor beta chains follows, all from one sample in a study of shared clonotypes between healthy human individuals. TCRdb's copy holds only in-frame clones and misses some; the assay was immunoSEQ multiplex PCR. The profile shows about 580,000 clones, roughly 98% of them singletons. Sequenced material: naive CD8+ T cells sorted from blood. The receptors were gathered from a young man in good health. The CDR3 runs from the conserved cysteine through the conserved F or W. Each record gives: V gene, clone size, D gene, J gene, CDR3 protein, CDR3 DNA. D genes are given only for firm matches. Some rows mark clone size as missing; the rest say once, few, many or name a class of expanded clone.

TRBV29-1	.	TRBD2	TRBJ2-1	CSFELAGVNEQFF	TGCTCCTTCGAACTAGCGGGAGTTAATGAGCAGTTCTTC
TRBV30	once	TRBD2	TRBJ2-2	CAWIAGGIGELFF	TGTGCCTGGATAGCGGGAGGAATCGGGGAGCTGTTTTTT
TRBV29-1	.	TRBD1	TRBJ1-3	CSVIRRDSSGNTIYF	TGCAGCGTTATACGTCGGGACAGCTCTGGAAACACCATATATTTT
TRBV30	.	TRBD1	TRBJ1-4	CAWSGDRGKKLFF	TGTGCCTGGAGTGGAGACAGGGGAAAAAAACTGTTTTTT
TRBV11-2	.	TRBD1	TRBJ2-2	CASSLVSGGLFF	TGTGCCAGCAGCTTAGTTTCAGGGGGGCTGTTTTTT
TRBV5-5	.	.	TRBJ1-2	CASSLSTGYTF	TGTGCCAGCAGCTTGTCGACTGGCTACACCTTC
TRBV29-1	.	TRBD2	TRBJ2-5	CSAVGSGRVGETQYF	TGCAGCGCGGTTGGGAGCGGGAGGGTCGGGGAGACCCAGTACTTC
TRBV6-5	.	.	TRBJ2-1	CASSYLGLGDEQFF	TGTGCCAGCAGTTACTTAGGGCTCGGCGATGAGCAGTTCTTC
TRBV6-1	.	TRBD1	TRBJ1-5	CASSDTGTGGLQPQHF	TGTGCCAGCAGTGACACCGGGACAGGGGGCCTTCAGCCCCAGCATTTT
TRBV11-2	.	.	TRBJ2-3	CASSFSGPSTDTQYF	TGTGCCAGCAGCTTTAGCGGACCTAGCACAGATACGCAGTATTTT
TRBV11-2	.	.	TRBJ2-7	CASSSGQPYEQYF	TGTGCCAGCAGCTCCGGACAGCCCTACGAGCAGTACTTC
TRBV27	.	.	TRBJ2-7	CASSFARRSYEQYF	TGTGCCAGCAGTTTTGCCAGACGTTCCTACGAGCAGTACTTC
TRBV5-1	.	TRBD2	TRBJ2-2	CASSYLGLAPNTGELFF	TGCGCCAGCAGCTACCTCGGACTAGCCCCGAACACCGGGGAGCTGTTTTTT
TRBV7-2	.	TRBD2	TRBJ2-1	CASSLPSGAWDEQFF	TGTGCCAGCAGCCTCCCTAGCGGGGCCTGGGATGAGCAGTTCTTC
TRBV2	.	.	TRBJ2-7	CASRGKKGDEQYF	TGTGCCAGCAGGGGTAAGAAGGGCGACGAGCAGTACTTC
TRBV28	.	.	TRBJ2-2	CASSFETGTGELFF	TGTGCCAGCAGTTTTGAAACGGGCACCGGGGAGCTGTTTTTT
TRBV7-2	.	.	TRBJ2-5	CASSLEGVQTQYF	TGTGCCAGCAGCTTAGAAGGCGTGCAGACCCAGTACTTC
TRBV5-1	.	.	TRBJ2-1	CASSLVSGEGGDEQFF	TGCGCCAGCAGCTTGGTGTCAGGGGAAGGTGGTGATGAGCAGTTCTTC
TRBV27	.	.	TRBJ2-1	CASSYQGTSYNEQFF	TGTGCCAGCAGTTACCAGGGGACCTCCTACAATGAGCAGTTCTTC
TRBV7-9	.	TRBD1	TRBJ2-1	CASSSPGQGAIDEQFF	TGTGCCAGCAGCTCCCCTGGGCAGGGGGCGATCGATGAGCAGTTCTTC
TRBV5-1	.	.	TRBJ2-4	CASSWGGAPLEIQYF	TGCGCCAGCAGCTGGGGCGGGGCCCCCCTTGAGATTCAGTACTTC
TRBV27	.	TRBD2	TRBJ2-7	CASSPGLAGAPTEQYF	TGTGCCAGCAGTCCCGGACTAGCGGGAGCTCCTACTGAGCAGTACTTC
TRBV12-2	.	.	TRBJ1-5	CASRSNLGVINQPQHF	TGTGCAAGTCGCTCCAACCTCGGGGTAATCAATCAGCCCCAGCATTTT
TRBV7-8	.	TRBD1	TRBJ2-5	CASSTFTTGEQETQYF	TGTGCCAGCAGCACCTTTACGACAGGGGAACAAGAGACCCAGTACTTC
TRBV27	.	.	TRBJ2-3	CASSKRTDTQYF	TGTGCCAGCAGTAAGCGCACAGATACGCAGTATTTT
TRBV18	.	TRBD1	TRBJ1-5	CASSLSGTGGFASEPQHF	TGTGCCAGCTCACTGTCCGGGACAGGGGGTTTCGCATCGGAGCCCCAGCATTTT
TRBV27	.	.	TRBJ2-1	CASSLTGSEQFF	TGTGCCAGCAGTTTGACGGGGAGTGAGCAGTTCTTC
TRBV25-1	.	.	TRBJ2-1	CASSEFSSTESSYNEQFF	TGTGCCAGCAGTGAATTCTCCTCGACGGAGAGCTCCTACAATGAGCAGTTCTTC
TRBV11-2	.	.	TRBJ1-3	CASSLGRYSGNTIYF	TGTGCCAGCAGCTTAGGGCGGTACTCTGGAAACACCATATATTTT
TRBV2	.	.	TRBJ2-6	CASSFQGTGANVLTF	TGTGCCAGCAGCTTCCAGGGTACTGGGGCCAACGTCCTGACTTTC
TRBV29-1	.	.	TRBJ2-7	CSVEGEGPYEQYF	TGCAGCGTTGAAGGGGAAGGGCCCTACGAGCAGTACTTC
TRBV6-6	.	.	TRBJ2-1	CASSDGAYNEQFF	TGTGCCAGCAGTGACGGGGCTTACAATGAGCAGTTCTTC
TRBV15	.	.	TRBJ1-1	CATSRDRTNTEAFF	TGTGCCACCAGCAGAGACAGGACGAACACTGAAGCTTTCTTT
TRBV4-1	.	.	TRBJ2-3	CASSQGQVTDTQYF	TGCGCCAGCAGCCAAGGGCAGGTCACAGATACGCAGTATTTT
TRBV7-9	.	.	TRBJ2-7	CASRARQDFSDEQYF	TGTGCCAGCAGGGCACGTCAGGACTTCAGCGACGAGCAGTACTTC
TRBV27	.	TRBD1	TRBJ1-4	CASSSDREIVNYEKLFF	TGTGCCAGCAGTAGTGACAGGGAAATTGTAAATTATGAAAAACTGTTTTTT
TRBV5-1	.	TRBD1	TRBJ1-1	CASSRTGLNTEAFF	TGCGCCAGCAGCAGGACAGGCCTGAACACTGAAGCTTTCTTT
TRBV6-1	.	.	TRBJ2-1	CASSVLAQGLGSSYNEQFF	TGTGCCAGCAGTGTTCTAGCTCAAGGGCTTGGAAGCTCCTACAATGAGCAGTTCTTC